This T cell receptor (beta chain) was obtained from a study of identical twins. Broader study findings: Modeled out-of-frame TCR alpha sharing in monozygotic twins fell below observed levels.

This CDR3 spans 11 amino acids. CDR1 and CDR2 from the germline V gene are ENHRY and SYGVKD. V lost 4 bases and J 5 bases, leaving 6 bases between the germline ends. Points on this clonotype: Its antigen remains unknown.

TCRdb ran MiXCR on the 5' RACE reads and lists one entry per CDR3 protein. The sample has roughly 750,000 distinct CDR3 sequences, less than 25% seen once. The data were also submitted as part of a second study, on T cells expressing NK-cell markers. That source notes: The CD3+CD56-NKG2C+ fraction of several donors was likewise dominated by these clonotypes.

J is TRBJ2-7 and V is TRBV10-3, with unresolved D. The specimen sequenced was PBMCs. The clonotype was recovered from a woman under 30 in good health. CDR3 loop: CAISGSHEQYF. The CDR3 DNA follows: TGTGCCATCAGTGGTTCCCACGAGCAGTACTTC.